The following is a TCR beta chain sequence with its context. Profiled with immunoSEQ multiplex PCR; TCRdb holds only in-frame clones, not every one. Of 95,000 to 100,000 clones listed, 96% are singletons. Looked up from germline, CDR1 is SEHNR and CDR2 is FQNEAQ (reference sequence). Deletions cut 2 bases from V and 1 base from J, with 15 bases between. The CDR3 length is 16 residues. The data originate from a study of technical replicates of blood from several donors. Source material: T cells isolated from PBMCs. The rearrangement uses TRBV7-9 and TRBJ2-7; possibly TRBD1 for D (6 bases). The TCR sequence derives from a human donor in good health. The CDR3, as DNA: TGTGCCAGCAGCTTACCTCGTGCGACAGGATCCTACGAGCAGTACTTC. This encodes CASSLPRATGSYEQYF.